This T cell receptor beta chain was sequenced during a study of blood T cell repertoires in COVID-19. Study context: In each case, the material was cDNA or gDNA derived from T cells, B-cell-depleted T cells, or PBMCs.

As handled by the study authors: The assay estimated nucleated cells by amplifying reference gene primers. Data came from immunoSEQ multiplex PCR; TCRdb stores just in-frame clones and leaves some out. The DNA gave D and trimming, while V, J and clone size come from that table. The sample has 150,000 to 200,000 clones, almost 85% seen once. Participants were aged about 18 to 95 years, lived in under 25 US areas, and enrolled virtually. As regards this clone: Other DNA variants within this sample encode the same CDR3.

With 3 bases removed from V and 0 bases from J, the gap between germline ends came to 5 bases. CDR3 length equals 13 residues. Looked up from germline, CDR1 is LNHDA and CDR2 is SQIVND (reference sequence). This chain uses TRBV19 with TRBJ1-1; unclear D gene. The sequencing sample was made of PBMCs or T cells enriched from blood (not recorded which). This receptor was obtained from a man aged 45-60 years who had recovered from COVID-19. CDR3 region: CASSISVNTEAFF. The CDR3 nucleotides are TGTGCCAGTAGTATCTCGGTGAACACTGAAGCTTTCTTT.